Included here is one T cell receptor (beta chain) sequence, with context. Its antigen remains undetermined. A much larger clone differs from this one at a single base, so this may be a read error. These data originate in a study of T cells in Graves' hyperthyroidism and ophthalmopathy (dated by TCRdb to 2018 to 2020). Turning to the overall study: A discovery cohort of approximately 100 patients, about 44 with Graves' ophthalmopathy and 55 to 65 with stable Graves' hyperthyroidism, was used to find distinguishing TCR V-J signatures. Whether ophthalmopathy could be predicted prospectively was tested in an independent validation cohort made up of roughly 20 hyperthyroidism patients plus 17 patients who later progressed to ophthalmopathy. The roughly 91 discovery patients were randomly split 7:3 into training and test sets. In addition, the study compared T-cell repertoires in thyroid tissue and in blood from about 6 Graves' hyperthyroidism patients. After blood sampling, hyperthyroidism patients were treated with methimazole at a starting dose of 30 mg daily, and ophthalmopathy patients were treated with high-dose intravenous methylprednisolone. The paper describes TCR Vbeta CDR3 sequencing of 135 peripheral blood samples, made up of 43 ophthalmopathy patients, roughly 72 hyperthyroidism patients and 17 progressor patients. Broader findings and caveats from the paper: Ophthalmopathy was separated from stable hyperthyroidism by a 13 V-J signature model, with approximately 89% sensitivity and around 81% specificity obtained in cross-validation and 80%/75% obtained in testing. Sample size was not statistically predetermined, and blinding of investigators to group allocation was not performed. During validation, the model predicted progression to ophthalmopathy a median of about 6.5 months ahead of onset, with roughly 65% sensitivity and almost 75% specificity. Most expanded thyroid clonotypes (frequency above 0.001) were also detected in blood, a finding suggesting that blood repertoires may reflect thyroid immune responses.

Amplification of TCR beta CDR3 regions was carried out from RNA transcripts. For the first round of RT-PCR on the TCR CDR3, the HTBI primer set was used together with the Qiagen OneStep RT-PCR kit. A second multiplex PCR round built the libraries, followed by size selection and purification. Paired-end sequencing of the libraries was performed with 100 bp reads on an Illumina HiSeq2000. The authors processed their data as follows. SOAPnuke was used to process the raw data, removing reads that contained adapters or uncalled bases, had a mean Phred below 15, or lacked an exact match to the constant primer or identifier. COPE v1.2.5 was used to merge the high-quality paired reads, and each unique nucleotide sequence was defined as a clonotype. MiTCR v1.1 was used to align clonotypes to the IMGT TRBV, TRBD and TRBJ reference segments. The analysis was restricted to V-J combinations with a frequency above 0.0001, which together covered about 99% of the repertoires. A TCS score was defined as the ratio of F50 (clonal expansion) to E x V (chaos), with BLOSUM62-based TCRdist applied between CDR3 peptides within each V-J. Welch's t-statistics and random forest reduced 500 to 550 V-J features to 13, which were used in a naive Bayes classifier (R e1071). The Morisita-Horn index was used to measure how similar the thyroid and blood repertoires were. TCRdb reanalyzed the raw reads on its own, using fastp at Q25 for trimming and MiXCR for clone calling, and kept in-frame beta chains. Each CDR3 protein gets just one entry, which takes the most common genes and DNA from the rows behind it. The V and J calls and clone size are TCRdb's, not the authors'. The sample table contains a few hundred thousand distinct CDR3 sequences; only one count was recorded for 46% of them. In total, the top ten clones hold 7.5% to 8.5% of the sample.

The germline V gene provides CDR1 SNHLY and CDR2 FYNNEI. Trimming takes 4 bases from V and 10 bases from J, and the germline ends sit 13 bases apart. The CDR3 covers 13 residues, taking in both the cysteine and the phenylalanine. Here the CDR3 DNA is all that survives: 39 bases in frame from base 1. Stable Graves' hyperthyroidism was defined as no progression to ophthalmopathy during 18 months of follow-up. The hyperthyroidism patients were between 18 and 65 years old and newly diagnosed, with a disease duration of less than 2 months. Patients with uncontrolled infections, other autoimmune diseases, pregnancy or lactation were excluded. Diagnoses relied on clinical symptoms, serum thyroxine and TRAb, thyroid ultrasound and orbital computed tomography. Total RNA was extracted with Trizol reagent, and quality was checked on an Agilent 2100 Bioanalyzer.

The TCR was taken from a woman younger than 30 with Graves' hyperthyroidism. This sequence uses TRBV2 and TRBJ2-2; no D gene call is confident. Source material: peripheral blood or thyroid tissue (not recorded which). The CDR3 has the sequence CASSGAPRLELFF. Here is the DNA: TGTGCCAGCAGTGGGGCCCCGCGCCTGGAGCTGTTTTTT.